This TCR beta chain was identified in a study of blood T cell repertoires in COVID-19. Study in general: The United States, Italy and Spain supplied acute and convalescent COVID-19 samples. The cDNA or gDNA used as material had been derived from T cells, B-cell-depleted T cells, or PBMCs.

V gave up 5 bases and J gave up 9 bases, with 11 bases separating them. Germline V gene sequence: CDR1 SGHTA, CDR2 FQGNSA. CDR3 length: 12 residues. Authors' processing steps: The assay estimated nucleated cells by amplifying reference gene primers. Sequenced by immunoSEQ multiplex PCR; TCRdb stores in-frame clones only, minus some. V and J calls plus clone size are reproduced from that table; the DNA served to infer D and trimming. The sample holds 150,000 to 200,000 clones; about 81% are singletons and the top ten take over 7.5%. Sequenced: peripheral blood. The TCR comes from a woman in her 70s with acute or convalescent COVID-19. V gene TRBV7-2 combines with J gene TRBJ2-1; D is unresolved. The CDR3 DNA reads TGTGCCAGCAGCATACGGGTAGGTGAGCAGTTCTTC. Protein sequence: CASSIRVGEQFF. Variable domain in full (rest from reference TRBV7-2 and TRBJ2-1): GAGVSQSPSNKVTEKGKDVELRCDPISGHTALYWYRQSLGQGLEFLIYFQGNSAPDKSGLPSDRFSAERTGGSVSTLTIQRTQQEDSAVYLCASSIRVGEQFFGPGTRLTVL.